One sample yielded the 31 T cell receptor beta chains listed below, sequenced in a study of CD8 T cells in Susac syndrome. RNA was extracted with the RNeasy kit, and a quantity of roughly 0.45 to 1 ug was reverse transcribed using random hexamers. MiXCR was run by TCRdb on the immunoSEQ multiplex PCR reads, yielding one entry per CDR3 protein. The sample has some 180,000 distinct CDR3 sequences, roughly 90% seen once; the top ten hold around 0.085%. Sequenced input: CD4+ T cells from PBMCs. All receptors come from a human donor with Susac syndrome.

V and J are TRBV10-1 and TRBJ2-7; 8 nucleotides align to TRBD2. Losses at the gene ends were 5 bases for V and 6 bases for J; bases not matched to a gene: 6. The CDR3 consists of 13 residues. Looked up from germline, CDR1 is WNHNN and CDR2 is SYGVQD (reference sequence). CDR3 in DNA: TGCGCCAGCAGTTCCGGGGGGGTCCCCGAGCAGTACTTC. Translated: CASSSGGVPEQYF.

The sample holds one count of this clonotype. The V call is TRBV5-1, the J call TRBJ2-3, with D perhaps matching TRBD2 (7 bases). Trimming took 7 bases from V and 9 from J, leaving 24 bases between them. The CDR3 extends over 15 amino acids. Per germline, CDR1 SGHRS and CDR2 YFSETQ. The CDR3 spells CASRITGGSDLTQYF. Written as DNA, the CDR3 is TGCGCCAGCCGTATAACGGGGGGCAGCGATTTAACGCAGTATTTT.

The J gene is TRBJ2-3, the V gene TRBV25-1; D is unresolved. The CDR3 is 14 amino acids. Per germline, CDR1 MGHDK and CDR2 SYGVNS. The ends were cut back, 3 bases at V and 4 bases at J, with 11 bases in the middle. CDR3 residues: CASSDRVSADTQYF. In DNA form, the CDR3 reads TGTGCCAGCAGTGATCGGGTTAGTGCAGATACGCAGTATTTT.

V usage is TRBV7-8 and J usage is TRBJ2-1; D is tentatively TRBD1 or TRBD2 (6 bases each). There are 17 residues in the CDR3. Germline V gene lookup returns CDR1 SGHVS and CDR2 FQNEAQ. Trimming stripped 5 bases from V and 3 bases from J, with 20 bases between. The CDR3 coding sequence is TGTGCCAGCAGCCGAGGGGGAGGCTTCTCCTACTACAATGAGCAGTTCTTC. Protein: CASSRGGGFSYYNEQFF. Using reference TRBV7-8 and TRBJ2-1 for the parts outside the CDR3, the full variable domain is GAGVSQSPRYKVAKRGQDVALRCDPISGHVSLFWYQQALGQGPEFLTYFQNEAQLDKSGLPSDRFFAERPEGSVSTLKIQRTQQEDSAVYLCASSRGGGFSYYNEQFFGPGTRLTVL.

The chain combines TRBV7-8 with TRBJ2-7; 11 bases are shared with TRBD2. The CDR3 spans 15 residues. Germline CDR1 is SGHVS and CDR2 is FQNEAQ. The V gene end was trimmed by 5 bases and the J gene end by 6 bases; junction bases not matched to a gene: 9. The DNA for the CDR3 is TGTGCCAGCAGCCGGACTAGCGGGTCCGTCGGCGAGCAGTACTTC. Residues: CASSRTSGSVGEQYF.

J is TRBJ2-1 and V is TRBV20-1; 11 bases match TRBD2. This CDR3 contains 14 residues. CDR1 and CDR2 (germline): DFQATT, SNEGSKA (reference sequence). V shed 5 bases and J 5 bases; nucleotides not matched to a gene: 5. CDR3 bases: TGCAGTGCTGAACCGGGACTAGCGGACAATGAGCAGTTCTTC. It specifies CSAEPGLADNEQFF.

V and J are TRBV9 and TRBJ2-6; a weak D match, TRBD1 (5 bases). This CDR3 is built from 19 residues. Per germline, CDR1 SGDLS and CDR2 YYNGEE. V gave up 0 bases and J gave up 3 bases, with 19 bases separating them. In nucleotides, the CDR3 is TGTGCCAGCAGCGTAGGGGCAGGGCATGCGGTGGTTGGGGCCAACGTCCTGACTTTC. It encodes CASSVGAGHAVVGANVLTF.

The CDR3 coding sequence is TGTGCCACTCTCACGCTAGCGGGAGGAATTTTTTTCTACGAGCAGTACTTC. This sequence encodes CATLTLAGGIFFYEQYF. This rearrangement joins TRBV24-1 to TRBJ2-7, with 11 bases matching TRBD2. There are 17 residues in the CDR3. Trimming at V came to 10 bases and at J to 3 bases, leaving 16 bases not matched to a gene. CDR1 KGHDR and CDR2 SFDVKD come from the germline V gene.

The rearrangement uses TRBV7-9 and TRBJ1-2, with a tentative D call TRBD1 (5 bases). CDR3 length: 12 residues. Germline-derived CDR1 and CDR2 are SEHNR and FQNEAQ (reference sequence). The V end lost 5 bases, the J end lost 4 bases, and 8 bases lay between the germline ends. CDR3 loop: CASSGGIYGYTF. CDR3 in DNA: TGTGCCAGCAGCGGGGGGATCTATGGCTACACCTTC.

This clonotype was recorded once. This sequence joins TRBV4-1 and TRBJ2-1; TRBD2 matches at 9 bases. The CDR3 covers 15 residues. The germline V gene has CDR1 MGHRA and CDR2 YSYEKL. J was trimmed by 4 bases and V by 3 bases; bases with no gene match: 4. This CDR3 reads CASSQLLAGYNEQFF. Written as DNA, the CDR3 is TGCGCCAGCAGCCAGTTGCTAGCGGGATACAATGAGCAGTTCTTC.

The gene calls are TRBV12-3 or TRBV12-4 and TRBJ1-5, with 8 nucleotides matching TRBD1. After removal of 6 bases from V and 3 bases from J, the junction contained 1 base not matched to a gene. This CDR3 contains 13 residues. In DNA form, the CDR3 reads TGTGCCAGCAGGACAGGGGTCAATCAGCCCCAGCATTTT. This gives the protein CASRTGVNQPQHF.

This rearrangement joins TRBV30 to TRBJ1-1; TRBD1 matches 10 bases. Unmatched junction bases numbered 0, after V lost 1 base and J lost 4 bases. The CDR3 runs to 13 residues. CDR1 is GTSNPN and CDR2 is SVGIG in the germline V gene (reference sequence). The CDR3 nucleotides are TGTGCCTGGAGTGGGACAGGGGGCACTGAAGCTTTCTTT. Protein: CAWSGTGGTEAFF.

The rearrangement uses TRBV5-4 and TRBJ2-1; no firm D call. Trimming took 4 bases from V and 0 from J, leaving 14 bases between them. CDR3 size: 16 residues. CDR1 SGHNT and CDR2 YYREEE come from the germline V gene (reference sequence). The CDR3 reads CASSRTLESSYNEQFF. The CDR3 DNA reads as TGTGCCAGCAGCCGGACCCTAGAAAGCTCCTACAATGAGCAGTTCTTC.

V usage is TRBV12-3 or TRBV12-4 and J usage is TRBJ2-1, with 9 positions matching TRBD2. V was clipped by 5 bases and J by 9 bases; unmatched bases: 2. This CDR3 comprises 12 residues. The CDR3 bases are TGTGCCAGCAGTATTAGCGGGAGTGAGCAGTTCTTC. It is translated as CASSISGSEQFF.

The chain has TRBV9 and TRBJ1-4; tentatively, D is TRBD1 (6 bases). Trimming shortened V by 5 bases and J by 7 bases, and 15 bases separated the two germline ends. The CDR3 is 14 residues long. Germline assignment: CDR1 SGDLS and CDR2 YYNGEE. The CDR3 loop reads CASSRGGISEKLFF. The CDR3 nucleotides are TGTGCCAGCAGTAGGGGGGGGATAAGTGAAAAACTGTTTTTT.

The CDR3 region is CASSVDPTGAREAFF. The DNA for the CDR3 is TGTGCCAGCAGCGTAGATCCGACAGGGGCAAGAGAAGCTTTCTTT. The rearrangement joins TRBV9 to TRBJ1-1, with 8 nucleotides matching TRBD1. Trimming removed 0 bases from V and 8 bases from J; junction bases left unmatched: 9. The CDR3 consists of 15 residues. The V gene's germline CDR1 is SGDLS and CDR2 YYNGEE.

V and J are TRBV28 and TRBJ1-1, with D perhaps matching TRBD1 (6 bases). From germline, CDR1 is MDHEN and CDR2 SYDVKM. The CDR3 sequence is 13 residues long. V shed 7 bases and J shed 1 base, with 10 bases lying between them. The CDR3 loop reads CASTGQRNTEAFF. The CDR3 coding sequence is TGTGCCAGCACTGGACAGAGGAACACTGAAGCTTTCTTT. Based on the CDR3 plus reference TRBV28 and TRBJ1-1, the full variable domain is DVKVTQSSRYLVKRTGEKVFLECVQDMDHENMFWYRQDPGLGLRLIYFSYDVKMKEKGDIPEGYSVSREKKERFSLILESASTNQTSMYLCASTGQRNTEAFFGQGTRLTVV.

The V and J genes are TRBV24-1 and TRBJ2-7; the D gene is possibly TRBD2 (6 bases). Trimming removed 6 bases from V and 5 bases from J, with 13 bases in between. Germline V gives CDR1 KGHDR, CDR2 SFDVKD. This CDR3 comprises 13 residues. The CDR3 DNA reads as TGTGCCACCAGTCCCGTGGAGGGGAACGAGCAGTACTTC. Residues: CATSPVEGNEQYF.

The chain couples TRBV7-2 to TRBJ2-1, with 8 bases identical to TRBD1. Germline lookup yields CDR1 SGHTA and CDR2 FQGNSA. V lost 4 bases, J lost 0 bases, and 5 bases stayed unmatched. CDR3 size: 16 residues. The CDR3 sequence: CASSSRTGLSYNEQFF. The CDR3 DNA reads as TGTGCCAGCAGCTCAAGGACAGGGCTCTCCTACAATGAGCAGTTCTTC.

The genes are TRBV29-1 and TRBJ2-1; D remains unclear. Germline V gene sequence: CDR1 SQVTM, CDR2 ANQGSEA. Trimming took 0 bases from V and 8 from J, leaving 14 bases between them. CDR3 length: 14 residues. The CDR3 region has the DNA TGCAGCGTTGAAGAAGACTGGGGAAGGGATGAGCAGTTCTTC. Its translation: CSVEEDWGRDEQFF.

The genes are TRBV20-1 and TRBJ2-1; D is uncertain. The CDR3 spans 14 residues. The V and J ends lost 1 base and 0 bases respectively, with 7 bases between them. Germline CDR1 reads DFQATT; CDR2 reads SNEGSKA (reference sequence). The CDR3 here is CSARAGVSYNEQFF. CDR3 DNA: TGCAGTGCTAGAGCTGGTGTCTCCTACAATGAGCAGTTCTTC.

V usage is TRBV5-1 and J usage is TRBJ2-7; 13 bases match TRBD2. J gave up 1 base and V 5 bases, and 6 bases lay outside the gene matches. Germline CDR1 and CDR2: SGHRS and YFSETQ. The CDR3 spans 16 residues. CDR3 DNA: TGCGCCAGCAGTCGGACTAGCGGGGGAAAATCCTACGAGCAGTACTTC. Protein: CASSRTSGGKSYEQYF.

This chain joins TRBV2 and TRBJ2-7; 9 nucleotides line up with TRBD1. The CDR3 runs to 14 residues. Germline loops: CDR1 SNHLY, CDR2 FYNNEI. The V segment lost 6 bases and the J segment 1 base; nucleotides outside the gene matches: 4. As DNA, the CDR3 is TGTGCCAGCAGAGCCGGGACAGGGTCCTACGAGCAGTACTTC. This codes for CASRAGTGSYEQYF. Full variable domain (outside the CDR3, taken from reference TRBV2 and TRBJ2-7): EPEVTQTPSHQVTQMGQEVILRCVPISNHLYFYWYRQILGQKVEFLVSFYNNEISEKSEIFDDQFSVERPDGSNFTLKIRSTKLEDSAMYFCASRAGTGSYEQYFGPGTRLTVT.

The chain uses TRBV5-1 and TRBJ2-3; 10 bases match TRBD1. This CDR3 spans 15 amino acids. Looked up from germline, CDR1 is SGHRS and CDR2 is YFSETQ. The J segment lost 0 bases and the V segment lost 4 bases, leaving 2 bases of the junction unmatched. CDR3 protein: CASSKDRGSTDTQYF. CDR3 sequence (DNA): TGCGCCAGCAGCAAGGACAGGGGGAGCACAGATACGCAGTATTTT. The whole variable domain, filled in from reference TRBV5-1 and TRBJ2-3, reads KAGVTQTPRYLIKTRGQQVTLSCSPISGHRSVSWYQQTPGQGLQFLFEYFSETQRNKGNFPGRFSGRQFSNSRSEMNVSTLELGDSALYLCASSKDRGSTDTQYFGPGTRLTVL.

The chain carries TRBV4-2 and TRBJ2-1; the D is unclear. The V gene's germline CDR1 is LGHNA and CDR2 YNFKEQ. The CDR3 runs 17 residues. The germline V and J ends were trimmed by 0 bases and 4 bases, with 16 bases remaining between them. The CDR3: CASSQDTAADMYNEQFF. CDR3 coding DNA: TGTGCCAGCAGCCAAGACACGGCCGCCGATATGTACAATGAGCAGTTCTTC.

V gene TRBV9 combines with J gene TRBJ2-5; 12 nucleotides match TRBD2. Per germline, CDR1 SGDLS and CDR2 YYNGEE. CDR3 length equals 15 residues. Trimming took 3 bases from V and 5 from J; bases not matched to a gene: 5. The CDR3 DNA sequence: TGTGCCAGCAGCGCGCGGACTAGCGGGATGGAGACCCAGTACTTC. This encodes CASSARTSGMETQYF.

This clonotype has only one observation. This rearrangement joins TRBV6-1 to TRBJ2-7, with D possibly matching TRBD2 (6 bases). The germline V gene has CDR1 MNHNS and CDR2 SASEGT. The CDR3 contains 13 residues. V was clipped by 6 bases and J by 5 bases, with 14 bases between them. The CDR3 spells CASRPGGSNEQYF. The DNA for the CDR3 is TGTGCCAGCAGACCTGGGGGGTCGAACGAGCAGTACTTC.

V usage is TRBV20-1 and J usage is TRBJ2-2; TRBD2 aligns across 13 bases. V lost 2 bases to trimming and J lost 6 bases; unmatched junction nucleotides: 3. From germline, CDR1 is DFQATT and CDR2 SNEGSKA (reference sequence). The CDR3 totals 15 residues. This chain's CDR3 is CSARRTSGSAGELFF. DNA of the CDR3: TGCAGTGCTAGACGGACTAGCGGGAGTGCCGGGGAGCTGTTTTTT.

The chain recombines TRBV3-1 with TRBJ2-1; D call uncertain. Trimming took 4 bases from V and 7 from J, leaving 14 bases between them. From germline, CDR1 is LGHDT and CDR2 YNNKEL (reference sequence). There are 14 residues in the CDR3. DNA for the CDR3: TGTGCCAGCAGCCGTAGGGCCCGTCAGAATGAGCAGTTCTTC. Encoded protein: CASSRRARQNEQFF.

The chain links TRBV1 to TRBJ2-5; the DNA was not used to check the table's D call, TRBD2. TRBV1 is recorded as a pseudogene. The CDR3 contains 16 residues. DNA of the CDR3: TGCACCATCACCGGGACTAGCGGGAGGAGGCAAGAGACCCAGTACTTC. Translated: CTITGTSGRRQETQYF.

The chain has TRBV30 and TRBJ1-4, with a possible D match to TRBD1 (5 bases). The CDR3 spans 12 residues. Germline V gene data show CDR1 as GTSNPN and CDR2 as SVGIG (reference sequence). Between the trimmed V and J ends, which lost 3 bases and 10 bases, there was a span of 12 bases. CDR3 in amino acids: CAWRDGGGKLFF. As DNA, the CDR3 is TGTGCCTGGAGGGACGGGGGGGGAAAACTGTTTTTT.